This TCR beta chain was recovered during a study of blood T cell repertoires in COVID-19. This CDR3 comprises 15 residues. Germline loops: CDR1 MGHRA, CDR2 YSYEKL. The V gene end was trimmed by 6 bases and the J gene end by 3 bases; junction bases not matched to a gene: 11. Using immunoSEQ multiplex PCR, the repertoire was profiled, and TCRdb retains in-frame clones only, with some absent. The data contain roughly 200,000 clones, around 80% of them singletons. Sample: peripheral blood. The V gene is TRBV4-1, the J gene TRBJ2-7; 7 nucleotides agree with TRBD1. The receptor comes from a woman aged 40 to 50 with COVID-19, enrolled during active disease. CDR3 loop: CASRNLIGQVYEQYF. The CDR3 coding sequence is TGCGCCAGCAGGAACTTGATCGGACAGGTCTACGAGCAGTACTTC.